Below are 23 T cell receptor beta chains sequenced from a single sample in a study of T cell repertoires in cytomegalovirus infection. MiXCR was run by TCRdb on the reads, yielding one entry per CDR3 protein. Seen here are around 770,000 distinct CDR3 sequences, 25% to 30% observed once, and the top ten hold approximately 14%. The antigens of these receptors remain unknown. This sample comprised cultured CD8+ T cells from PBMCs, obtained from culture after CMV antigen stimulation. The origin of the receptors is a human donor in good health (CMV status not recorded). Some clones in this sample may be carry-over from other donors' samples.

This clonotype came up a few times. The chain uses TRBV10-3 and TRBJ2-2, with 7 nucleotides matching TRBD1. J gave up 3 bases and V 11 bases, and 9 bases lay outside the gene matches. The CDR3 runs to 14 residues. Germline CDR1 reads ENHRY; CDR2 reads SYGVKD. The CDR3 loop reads CAVADRDDTGELFF. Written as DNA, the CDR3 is TGTGCCGTCGCCGACAGGGACGACACCGGGGAGCTGTTTTTT.

CDR3 in DNA: TGTGCCAGCAAATATACCTATGGGACAGAGCAATACGAGCAGTACTTC. This encodes CASKYTYGTEQYEQYF. This chain joins TRBV27 and TRBJ2-7, with 7 bases matching TRBD1. Germline CDR1 and CDR2: MNHEY and SMNVEV (reference sequence). The CDR3 runs to 16 residues. V was clipped by 7 bases and J by 4 bases; unmatched bases: 16.

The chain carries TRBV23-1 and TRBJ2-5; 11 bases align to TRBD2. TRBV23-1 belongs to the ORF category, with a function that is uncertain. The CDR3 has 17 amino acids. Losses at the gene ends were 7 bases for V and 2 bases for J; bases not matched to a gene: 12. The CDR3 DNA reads TGCGCCAGCACCAGGGCCCATAGCGGGGGGGATCAAGAGACCCAGTACTTC. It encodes CASTRAHSGGDQETQYF.

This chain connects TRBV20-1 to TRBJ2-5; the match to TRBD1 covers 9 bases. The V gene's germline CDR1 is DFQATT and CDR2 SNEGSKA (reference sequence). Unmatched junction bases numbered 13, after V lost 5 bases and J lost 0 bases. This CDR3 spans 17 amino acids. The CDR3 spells CSALGHRGRSYQETQYF. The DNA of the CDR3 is TGCAGTGCTCTAGGACACAGGGGGCGGTCGTACCAAGAGACCCAGTACTTC.

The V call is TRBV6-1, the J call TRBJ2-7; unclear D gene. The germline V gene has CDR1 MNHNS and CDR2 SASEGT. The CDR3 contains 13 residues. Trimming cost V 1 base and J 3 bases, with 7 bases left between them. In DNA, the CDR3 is TGTGCCAGCAGTGAAGAACCGAGCTACGAGCAGTACTTC. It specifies CASSEEPSYEQYF.

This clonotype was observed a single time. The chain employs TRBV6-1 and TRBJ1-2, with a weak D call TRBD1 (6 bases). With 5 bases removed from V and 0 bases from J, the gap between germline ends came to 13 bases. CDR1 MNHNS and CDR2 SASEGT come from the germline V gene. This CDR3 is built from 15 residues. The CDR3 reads CASSFLDSSNYGYTF. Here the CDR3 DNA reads TGTGCCAGCAGTTTCTTGGACAGCTCTAACTATGGCTACACCTTC.

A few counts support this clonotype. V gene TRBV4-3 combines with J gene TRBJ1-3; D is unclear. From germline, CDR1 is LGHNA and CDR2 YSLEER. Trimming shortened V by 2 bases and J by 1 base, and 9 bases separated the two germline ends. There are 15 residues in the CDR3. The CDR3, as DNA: TGCGCCAGCAGCCAACATTTGGGATCTGGAAACACCATATATTTT. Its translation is CASSQHLGSGNTIYF.

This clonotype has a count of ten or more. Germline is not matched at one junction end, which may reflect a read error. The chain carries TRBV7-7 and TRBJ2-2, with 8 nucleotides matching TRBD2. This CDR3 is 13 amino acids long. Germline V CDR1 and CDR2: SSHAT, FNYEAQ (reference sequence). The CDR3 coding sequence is TGTGCTAGCAGGATAGCGGGGACCGGGGAGCTGTTTTTT. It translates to CASRIAGTGELFF.

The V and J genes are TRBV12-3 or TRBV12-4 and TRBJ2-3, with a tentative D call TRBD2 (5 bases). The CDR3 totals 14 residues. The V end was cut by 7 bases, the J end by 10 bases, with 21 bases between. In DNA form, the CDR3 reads TGTGCCAGCACCCCACGGACTGGCATGAGGGCGCAGTATTTT. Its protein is CASTPRTGMRAQYF.

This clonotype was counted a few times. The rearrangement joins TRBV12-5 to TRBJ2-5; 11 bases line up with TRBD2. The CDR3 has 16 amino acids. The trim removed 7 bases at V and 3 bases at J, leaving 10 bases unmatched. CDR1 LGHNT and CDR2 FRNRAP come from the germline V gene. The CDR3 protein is CASASHPGLAEETQYF. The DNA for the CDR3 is TGTGCTAGTGCTTCCCACCCGGGACTAGCGGAAGAGACCCAGTACTTC.

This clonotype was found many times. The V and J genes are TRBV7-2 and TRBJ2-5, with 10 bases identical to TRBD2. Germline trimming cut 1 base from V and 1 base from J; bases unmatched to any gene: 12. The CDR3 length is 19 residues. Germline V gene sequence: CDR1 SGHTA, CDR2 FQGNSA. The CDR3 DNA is TGTGCCAGCAGCTTAGATCATTACATAGCGGGGGGACTCCAAGAGACCCAGTACTTC. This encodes CASSLDHYIAGGLQETQYF.

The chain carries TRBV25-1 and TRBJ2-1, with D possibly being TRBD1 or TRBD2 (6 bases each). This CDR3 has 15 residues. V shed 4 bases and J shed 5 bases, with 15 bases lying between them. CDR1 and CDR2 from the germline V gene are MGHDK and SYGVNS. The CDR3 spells CASSAGASEDNEQFF. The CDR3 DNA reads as TGTGCCAGCAGTGCGGGGGCAAGTGAGGACAATGAGCAGTTCTTC. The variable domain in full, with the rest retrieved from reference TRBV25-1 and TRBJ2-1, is EADIYQTPRYLVIGTGKKITLECSQTMGHDKMYWYQQDPGMELHLIHYSYGVNSTEKGDLSSESTVSRIRTEHFPLTLESARPSHTSQYLCASSAGASEDNEQFFGPGTRLTVL.

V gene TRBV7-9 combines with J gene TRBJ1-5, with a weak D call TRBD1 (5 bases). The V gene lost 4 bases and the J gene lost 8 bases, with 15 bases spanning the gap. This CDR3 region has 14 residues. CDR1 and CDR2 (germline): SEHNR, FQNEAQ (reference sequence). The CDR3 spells CASSYGGSPEPQHF. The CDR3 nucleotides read TGTGCCAGCAGCTATGGGGGGTCCCCTGAGCCCCAGCATTTT.

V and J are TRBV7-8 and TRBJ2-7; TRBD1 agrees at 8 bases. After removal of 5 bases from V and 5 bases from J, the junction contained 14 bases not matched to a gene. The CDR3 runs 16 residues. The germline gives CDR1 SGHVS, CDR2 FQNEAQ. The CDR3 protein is CASSPPRTAGGHEQYF. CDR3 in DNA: TGTGCCAGCAGCCCGCCCCGGACTGCAGGGGGCCACGAGCAGTACTTC.

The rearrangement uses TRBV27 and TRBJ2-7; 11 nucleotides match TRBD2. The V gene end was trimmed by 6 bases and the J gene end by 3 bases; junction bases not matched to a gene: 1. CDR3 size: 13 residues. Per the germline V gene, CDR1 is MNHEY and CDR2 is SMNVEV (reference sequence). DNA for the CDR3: TGTGCCAGCAGGACTAGCGGGGACTACGAGCAGTACTTC. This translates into CASRTSGDYEQYF.

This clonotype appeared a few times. CDR3 nucleotide sequence: TGTGCCAGCAGCCAAGAACTGACAGCAGCCTACGAGCAGTACTTC. Amino acid sequence: CASSQELTAAYEQYF. The chain carries TRBV4-2 and TRBJ2-7, with D tentatively TRBD1 (5 bases). Germline CDR1 and CDR2: LGHNA and YNFKEQ. This CDR3 comprises 15 residues. V lost 0 bases, J lost 2 bases, and 11 bases lay in between.

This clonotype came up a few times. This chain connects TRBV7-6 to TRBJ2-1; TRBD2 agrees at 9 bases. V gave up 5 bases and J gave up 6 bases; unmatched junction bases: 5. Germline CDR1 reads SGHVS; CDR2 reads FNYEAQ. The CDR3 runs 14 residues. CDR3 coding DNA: TGTGCCAGCAGCGCCGGGCGGGGGGGCAATGAGCAGTTCTTC. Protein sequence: CASSAGRGGNEQFF.

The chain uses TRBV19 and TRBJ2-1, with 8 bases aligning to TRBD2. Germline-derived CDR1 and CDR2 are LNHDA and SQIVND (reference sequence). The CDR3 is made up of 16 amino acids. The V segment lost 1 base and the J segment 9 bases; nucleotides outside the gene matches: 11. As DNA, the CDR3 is TGTGCCAGTAGTATAGTACCGGGGGGGCGATCGGCTGAGCAGTTCTTC. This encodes CASSIVPGGRSAEQFF.

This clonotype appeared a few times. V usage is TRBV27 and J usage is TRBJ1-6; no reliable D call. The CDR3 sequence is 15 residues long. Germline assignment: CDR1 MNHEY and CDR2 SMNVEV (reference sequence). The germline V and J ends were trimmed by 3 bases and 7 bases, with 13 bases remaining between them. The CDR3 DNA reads TGTGCCAGCAGTTTTCTAGGCGGGCACAATTCACCCCTCCACTTT. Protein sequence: CASSFLGGHNSPLHF.

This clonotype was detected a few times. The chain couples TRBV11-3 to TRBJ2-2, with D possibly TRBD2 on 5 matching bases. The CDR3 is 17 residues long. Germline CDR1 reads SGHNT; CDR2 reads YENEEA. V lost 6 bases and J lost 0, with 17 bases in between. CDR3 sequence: CASSPHMTGTNTGELFF. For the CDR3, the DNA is TGTGCCAGCAGTCCTCACATGACGGGGACGAACACCGGGGAGCTGTTTTTT. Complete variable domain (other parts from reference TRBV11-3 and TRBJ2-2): EAGVVQSPRYKIIEKKQPVAFWCNPISGHNTLYWYLQNLGQGPELLIRYENEEAVDDSQLPKDRFSAERLKGVDSTLKIQPAELGDSAVYLCASSPHMTGTNTGELFFGEGSRLTVL.

CDR3 nucleotides: TGTGCCAGCACCCCCCGGGGTGAGATGGCCGGGGAGCTGTTTTTT. Amino acids: CASTPRGEMAGELFF. V and J are TRBV7-9 and TRBJ2-2, with D possibly being TRBD2 (5 bases). The ends were cut back, 7 bases at V and 6 bases at J, with 18 bases in the middle. CDR3 length: 15 residues. Germline CDR1 is SEHNR and CDR2 is FQNEAQ (reference sequence).

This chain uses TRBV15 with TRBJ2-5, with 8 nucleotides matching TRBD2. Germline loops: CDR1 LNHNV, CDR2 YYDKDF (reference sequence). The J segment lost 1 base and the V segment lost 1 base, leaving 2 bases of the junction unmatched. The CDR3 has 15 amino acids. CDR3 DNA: TGTGCCACCAGCAGAGGCGGGGGGTTCCAAGAGACCCAGTACTTC. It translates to CATSRGGGFQETQYF. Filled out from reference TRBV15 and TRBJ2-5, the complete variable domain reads DAMVIQNPRYQVTQFGKPVTLSCSQTLNHNVMYWYQQKSSQAPKLLFHYYDKDFNNEADTPDNFQSRRPNTSFCFLDIRSPGLGDTAMYLCATSRGGGFQETQYFGPGTRLLVL.

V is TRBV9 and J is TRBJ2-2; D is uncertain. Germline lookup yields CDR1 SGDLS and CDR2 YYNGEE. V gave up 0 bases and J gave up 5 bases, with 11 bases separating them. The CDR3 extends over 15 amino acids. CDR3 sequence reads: CASSVARVETGELFF. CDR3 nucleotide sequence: TGTGCCAGCAGCGTAGCAAGGGTAGAGACCGGGGAGCTGTTTTTT.